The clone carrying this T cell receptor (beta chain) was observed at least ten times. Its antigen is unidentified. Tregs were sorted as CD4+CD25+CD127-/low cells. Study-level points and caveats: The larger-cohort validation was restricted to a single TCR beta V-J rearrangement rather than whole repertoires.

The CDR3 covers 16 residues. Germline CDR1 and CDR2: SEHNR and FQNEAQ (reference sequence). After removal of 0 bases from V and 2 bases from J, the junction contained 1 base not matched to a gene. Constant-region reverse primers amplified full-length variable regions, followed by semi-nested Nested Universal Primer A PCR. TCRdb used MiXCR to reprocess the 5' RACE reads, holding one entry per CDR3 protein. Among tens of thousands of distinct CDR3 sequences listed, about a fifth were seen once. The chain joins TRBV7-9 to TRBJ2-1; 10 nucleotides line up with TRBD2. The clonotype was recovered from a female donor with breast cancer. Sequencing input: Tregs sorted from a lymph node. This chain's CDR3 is CASSLALAGAYNEQFF. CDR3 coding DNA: TGTGCCAGCAGCTTAGCCCTAGCGGGAGCCTACAATGAGCAGTTCTTC. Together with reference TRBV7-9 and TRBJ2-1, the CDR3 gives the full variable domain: DTGVSQNPRHKITKRGQNVTFRCDPISEHNRLYWYRQTLGQGPEFLTYFQNEAQLEKSRLLSDRFSAERPKGSFSTLEIQRTEQGDSAMYLCASSLALAGAYNEQFFGPGTRLTVL.